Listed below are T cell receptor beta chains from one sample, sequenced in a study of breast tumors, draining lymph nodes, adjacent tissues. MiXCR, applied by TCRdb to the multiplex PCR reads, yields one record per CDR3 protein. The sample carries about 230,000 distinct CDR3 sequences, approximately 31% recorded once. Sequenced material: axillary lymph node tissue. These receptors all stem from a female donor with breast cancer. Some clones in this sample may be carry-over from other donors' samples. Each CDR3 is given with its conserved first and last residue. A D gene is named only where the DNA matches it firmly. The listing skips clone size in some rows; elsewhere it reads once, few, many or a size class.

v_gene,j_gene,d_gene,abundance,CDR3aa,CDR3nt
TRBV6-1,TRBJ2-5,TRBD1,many,CASSGNRGRGETQYF,TGTGCCAGCAGTGGCAACAGGGGGCGGGGGGAGACCCAGTACTTC
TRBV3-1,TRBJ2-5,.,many,CASSQSRETQYF,TGTGCCAGCAGCCAGAGCCGGGAGACCCAGTACTTC
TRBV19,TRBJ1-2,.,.,CASRDPRGYYGYTF,TGCGCCAGTAGGGACCCGAGGGGGTACTATGGCTACACCTTC
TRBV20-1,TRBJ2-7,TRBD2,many,CSARDPRGGSYEQYF,TGCAGTGCTAGAGATCCACGGGGGGGCTCCTACGAGCAGTACTTC
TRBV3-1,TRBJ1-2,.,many,CASSQDRDGYTF,TGTGCCAGCAGCCAGGACAGAGATGGCTACACCTTC
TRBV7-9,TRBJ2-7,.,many,CASSLERGTYEQYF,TGTGCCAGCAGCTTAGAGAGGGGGACCTACGAGCAGTACTTC
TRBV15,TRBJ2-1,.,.,CATSSLVSPRGSYNEQFF,TGTGCCACCAGCAGCTTGGTCTCACCTAGAGGCTCCTACAATGAGCAGTTCTTC
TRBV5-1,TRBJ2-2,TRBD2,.,CASSLTSGRAGELFF,TGCGCCAGCAGCTTGACTAGCGGGAGGGCGGGGGAGCTGTTTTTT
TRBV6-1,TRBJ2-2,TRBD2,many,CASSVERLLAGEEELFF,TGTGCCAGCAGTGTTGAACGGCTTCTAGCGGGAGAGGAGGAGCTGTTTTTT
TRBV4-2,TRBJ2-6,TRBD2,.,CASSQASGSSSGANVLTF,TGTGCCAGCAGCCAAGCCAGCGGGAGTTCGTCTGGGGCCAACGTCCTGACTTTC
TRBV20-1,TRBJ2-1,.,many,CSAREDGSGLYNEQFF,TGCAGTGCTAGAGAAGACGGGAGCGGGCTCTACAATGAGCAGTTCTTC
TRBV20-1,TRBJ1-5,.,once,CSAPGTLNQPQHF,TGCAGTGCCCCTGGGACACTTAATCAGCCCCAGCATTTT
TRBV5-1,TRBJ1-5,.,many,CASSLVGGFNQPQHF,TGCGCCAGCAGCTTGGTTGGTGGGTTCAATCAGCCCCAGCATTTT
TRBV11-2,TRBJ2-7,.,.,CASSYPGTPSGYEQYF,TGTGCCAGCAGCTACCCCGGGACCCCCTCGGGCTACGAGCAGTACTTC
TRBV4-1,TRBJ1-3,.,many,CASSQDRGFSSGNTIYF,TGCGCCAGCAGCCAAGATCGGGGCTTCAGCTCTGGAAACACCATATATTTT
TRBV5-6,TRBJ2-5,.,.,CASSWADSRDKETQYF,TGTGCCAGCAGCTGGGCCGACTCGCGGGATAAAGAGACCCAGTACTTC
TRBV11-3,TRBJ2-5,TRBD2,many,CASSLGGLAGSETQYF,TGTGCCAGCAGCTTAGGGGGACTAGCCGGAAGCGAGACCCAGTACTTC
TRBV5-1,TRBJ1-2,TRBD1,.,CASSVVVGQGYTF,TGCGCCAGCAGCGTTGTGGTGGGACAGGGCTACACCTTC
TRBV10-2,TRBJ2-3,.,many,CASSDIGTDTQYF,TGCGCCAGCAGTGATATAGGCACAGATACGCAGTATTTT
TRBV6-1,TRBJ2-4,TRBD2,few,CASSEMLAVLAKNIQYF,TGTGCCAGCAGTGAAATGCTAGCGGTACTAGCCAAAAACATTCAGTACTTC